A selection of T cell receptor beta chains follows, all from one sample in a study of T cell repertoires in cytomegalovirus infection. For these receptors, no antigen is known. TCRdb called the reads again in MiXCR, with one record for every CDR3 protein. The sample includes approximately 110,000 distinct CDR3 sequences, 25% to 35% of them seen just once. This specimen was CD8+ T cells from cultured PBMCs, taken from culture after CMV antigen stimulation. These receptors were taken from a human donor in good health (CMV status not recorded). Some clones in this sample may be carry-over from other donors' samples. Both conserved end residues are part of each CDR3.

J gene,V gene,CDR3 protein
TRBJ2-7,TRBV7-3,CASSVGSSYEQYF
TRBJ2-7,TRBV7-9,CASSLSWGNSYEQYF
TRBJ2-7,TRBV20-1,CSASTGTGTRTSYEQYF
TRBJ2-2,TRBV12-3/TRBV12-4,CASSLALIAGLTGELFF
TRBJ2-1,TRBV5-1,CASSSPNYNEQFF
TRBJ2-7,TRBV6-1,CASQDTADGEQYF
TRBJ2-3,TRBV4-3,CASSQEFPGNPGADTQYF
TRBJ2-7,TRBV7-3,CASSSTAAYGYEQYF
TRBJ2-1,TRBV6-6,CASKVGLDNNEQFF
TRBJ2-3,TRBV2,CASSPWTSGDTDTQYF
TRBJ1-1,TRBV11-2,CASSLGTDEAFF
TRBJ2-2,TRBV6-2/TRBV6-3,CASTGTGELFF
TRBJ1-6,TRBV10-3,CAISDGTGYSPLHF
TRBJ2-7,TRBV7-4,CASEGGSSYEQYF
TRBJ2-7,TRBV6-1,CASTPGLAGDPYEQYF
TRBJ2-2,TRBV4-1,CASSQVQDPNTGELFF
TRBJ1-1,TRBV20-1,CSAPGLNTEAFF
TRBJ1-4,TRBV7-2,CASSLYSEATNEKLFF
TRBJ1-1,TRBV3-1,CASRMWLNTEAFF
TRBJ2-3,TRBV7-9,CASSPGLAPDTQYF
TRBJ2-1,TRBV7-3,CASSLTTPYLEQFF
TRBJ1-2,TRBV7-6,CASSLGGLGRGGYTF
TRBJ2-7,TRBV25-1,CASSEYFSRGDEQYF
TRBJ2-5,TRBV24-1,CATSDGTSEETQYF
TRBJ1-6,TRBV11-3,CASSLGQGASSPLHF
TRBJ2-1,TRBV6-1,CASSEQTRQYLSYNEQFF
TRBJ2-1,TRBV2,CASISQYKQFF
TRBJ2-1,TRBV12-3/TRBV12-4,CASSLAGGKGNEQFF
TRBJ1-6,TRBV2,CASSEGQFNSPLHF
TRBJ2-1,TRBV27,CASSRDRGPYNEQFF
TRBJ1-5,TRBV7-2,CASSFFGGIPNNQPQHF
TRBJ2-5,TRBV7-2,CASSLGQGPQETQYF
TRBJ2-2,TRBV6-1,CASSLTENTGELFF
TRBJ2-3,TRBV7-2,CASTPQGWVAGYTDTQYF
TRBJ1-1,TRBV7-9,CASSPRDRALDTEAFF
TRBJ1-1,TRBV12-3/TRBV12-4,CASSSSMELEAFF
TRBJ2-1,TRBV12-3/TRBV12-4,CASSFQRGAYNEQFF
TRBJ1-5,TRBV27,CASSSGVRPQHF
TRBJ2-4,TRBV15,CATSRERQGGNIQYF
TRBJ1-5,TRBV7-9,CASRGQGNQPQHF
TRBJ2-7,TRBV7-6,CASSSGGWTSYEQYF
TRBJ1-1,TRBV19,CASSPRGYSAFF
TRBJ1-1,TRBV6-5,CASSHSGVTEAFF
TRBJ2-7,TRBV6-6,CASTQSRRAYSYEQYF